This T cell receptor (beta chain) was obtained from a study of T cells after somatic rescue of genetic block. CDR3 length equals 12 residues. The V gene lost 3 bases and the J gene lost 5 bases, with 8 bases spanning the gap. The germline V gene has CDR1 KGHSH and CDR2 LQKENI. Method: immunoSEQ multiplex PCR; TCRdb's copy keeps in-frame clones and lacks some. The sample lists some 70,000 clones; roughly 91% were seen once. The chain carries TRBV18 and TRBJ2-7; D ambiguous. The receptor's source is a man under 40. The sample was peripheral blood mononuclear cells (PBMCs). The CDR3 coding sequence is TGTGCCAGCTCACCGGGAAGGAACGAGCAGTACTTC. Translating gives CASSPGRNEQYF.